The rows below give T cell receptor beta chains drawn from one sample of a study of T cell repertoires in cytomegalovirus infection. These TCRs' antigens remain unknown. TCRdb recomputed calls from the reads with MiXCR, one row per CDR3 protein. The data show some 800,000 distinct CDR3 sequences, with almost 30% seen just once and 13% held by the top ten. The sample in question was cultured CD8+ T cells from PBMCs, obtained from culture after CMV antigen stimulation. The receptors come from a human donor in good health (CMV status not recorded). Some clones in this sample may be carry-over from other donors' samples. CDR3s include the opening cysteine and the closing phenylalanine or tryptophan. The order of the fields is V gene, CDR3 protein.

TRBV27 CASSSLVGNYNSPLHF
TRBV29-1 CSVVGPEPGTQYF
TRBV20-1 CSVKIYTEAFF
TRBV5-4 CASSLVPGQENYGYTF
TRBV25-1 CASSAPGSTEAFF
TRBV12-3/TRBV12-4 CASSLTPHEKLFF
TRBV7-8 CASSTRDRKSGYTF
TRBV2 CATLSGTTDNEQFF
TRBV27 CASSPGQRNEKLFF
TRBV6-2/TRBV6-3 CASSWGLHNEQFF
TRBV4-1 CASSPLGQGATNEKLFF
TRBV29-1 CSVADGTGELFF
TRBV6-2/TRBV6-3 CATTFRPDAFF
TRBV4-1 CASSQGLDRGAFF
TRBV24-1 CATSVRGYEQFF
TRBV6-6 CASSYSGVDTEAFF
TRBV7-2 CASSLEGMSSGNTIYF
TRBV4-1 CASSQGQGDNEQYF
TRBV20-1 CSARNEIQGYGYTF
TRBV29-1 CSIHYRALETQYF
TRBV2 CASSGEGGEDTQYF
TRBV20-1 CSAIGGGYNEQFF
TRBV4-1 CASTTPSLAEQFF
TRBV3-1 CASSQDRSGGGLFEQFF
TRBV19 CASSINSGDFQETQYF
TRBV27 CASGFRDPYGYTF
TRBV7-6 CASSLDAASSYNSPLHF
TRBV27 CASIPRGGRNTEAFF
TRBV7-3 CASSLISAEETQYF
TRBV7-2 CASSAPYNEQFF
TRBV28 CASSLSGTGYF
TRBV4-1 CASSQVGQTFGYGYTF
TRBV12-3/TRBV12-4 CASSLVGQEFGRWDALHF
TRBV2 CASSALGQRNGYTF
TRBV7-8 CASSLGGTGANYGYTF
TRBV9 CASSARGGHGAEAFF
TRBV6-2/TRBV6-3 CASTLTPADTQYF
TRBV2 CASSEGTGEGTQYF
TRBV6-6 CASVTSGGYSYNEQFF
TRBV7-6 CASSHGQDYVQYF
TRBV5-1 CASSAGTGPTDTQYF
TRBV7-3 CASSPPGGGPDTQYF
TRBV7-6 CASSLDQAGSDTGELFF
TRBV7-9 CASSGQESYEQYF
TRBV5-8 CASSLGATPLHF
TRBV7-8 CASSETGGAGTEAFF
TRBV3-1 CASRSDREAFF
TRBV27 CTSSSDIGQGAHYGYTF
TRBV2 CAIKRLQGFGTEAFF
TRBV7-9 CASSSTNDRSIGYTF
TRBV27 CASSLSVGLGEAFF